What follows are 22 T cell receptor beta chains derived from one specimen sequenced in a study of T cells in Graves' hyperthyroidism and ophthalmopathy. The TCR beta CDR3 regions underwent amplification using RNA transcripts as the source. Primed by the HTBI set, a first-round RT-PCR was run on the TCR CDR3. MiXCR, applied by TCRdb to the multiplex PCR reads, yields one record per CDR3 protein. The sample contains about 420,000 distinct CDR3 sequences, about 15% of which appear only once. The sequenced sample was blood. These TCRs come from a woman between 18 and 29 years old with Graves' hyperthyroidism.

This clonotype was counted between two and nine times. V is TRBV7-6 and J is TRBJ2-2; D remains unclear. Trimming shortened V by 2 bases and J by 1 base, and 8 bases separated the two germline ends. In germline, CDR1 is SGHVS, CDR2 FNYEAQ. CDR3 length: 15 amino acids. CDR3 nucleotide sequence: TGTGCCAGCAGCTTATTTTTTGAGAACACCGGGGAGCTGTTTTTT. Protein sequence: CASSLFFENTGELFF.

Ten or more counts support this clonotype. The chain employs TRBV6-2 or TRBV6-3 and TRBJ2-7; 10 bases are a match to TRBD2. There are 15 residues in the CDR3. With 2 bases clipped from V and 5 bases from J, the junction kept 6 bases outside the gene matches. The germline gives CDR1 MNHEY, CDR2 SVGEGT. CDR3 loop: CASSYGTSGVDEQYF. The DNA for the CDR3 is TGTGCCAGCAGTTACGGTACTAGCGGGGTCGACGAGCAGTACTTC.

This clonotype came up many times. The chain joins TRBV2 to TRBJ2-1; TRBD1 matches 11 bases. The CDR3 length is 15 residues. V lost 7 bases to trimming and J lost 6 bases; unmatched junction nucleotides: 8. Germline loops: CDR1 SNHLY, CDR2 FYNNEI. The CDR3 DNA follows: TGTGCCAGCAAACCGCCCGGGACAGGGGGCAATGAGCAGTTCTTC. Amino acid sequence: CASKPPGTGGNEQFF.

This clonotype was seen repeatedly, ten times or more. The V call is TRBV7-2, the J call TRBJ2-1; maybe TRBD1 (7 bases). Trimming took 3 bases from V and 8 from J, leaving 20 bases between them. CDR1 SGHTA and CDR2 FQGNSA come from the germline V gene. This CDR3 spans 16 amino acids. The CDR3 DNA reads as TGTGCCAGCAGCTTGTCAGGGGGAGGTTCTCGGTATGAGCAGTTCTTC. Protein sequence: CASSLSGGGSRYEQFF. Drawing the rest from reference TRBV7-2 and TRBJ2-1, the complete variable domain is GAGVSQSPSNKVTEKGKDVELRCDPISGHTALYWYRQSLGQGLEFLIYFQGNSAPDKSGLPSDRFSAERTGGSVSTLTIQRTQQEDSAVYLCASSLSGGGSRYEQFFGPGTRLTVL.

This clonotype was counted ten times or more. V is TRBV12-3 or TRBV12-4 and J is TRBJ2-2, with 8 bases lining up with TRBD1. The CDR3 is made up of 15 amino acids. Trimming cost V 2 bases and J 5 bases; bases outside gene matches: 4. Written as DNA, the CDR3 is TGTGCCAGCAGTTTACCAGGGGGCTGGACCGGGGAGCTGTTTTTT. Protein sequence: CASSLPGGWTGELFF.

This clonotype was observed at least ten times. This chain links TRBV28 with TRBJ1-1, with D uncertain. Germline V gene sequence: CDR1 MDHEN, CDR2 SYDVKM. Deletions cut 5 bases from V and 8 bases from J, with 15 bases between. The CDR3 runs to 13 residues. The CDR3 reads CASSLLGGLEAFF. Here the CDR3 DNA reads TGTGCCAGCAGTCTCTTGGGAGGGCTAGAAGCTTTCTTT.

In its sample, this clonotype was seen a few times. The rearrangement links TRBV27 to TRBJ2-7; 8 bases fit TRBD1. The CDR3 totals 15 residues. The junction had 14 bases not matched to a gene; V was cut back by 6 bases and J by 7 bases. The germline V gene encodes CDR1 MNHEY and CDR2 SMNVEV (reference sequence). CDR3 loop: CASRGVGTGPLEQYF. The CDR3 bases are TGTGCCAGCAGAGGGGTTGGGACAGGACCGTTAGAGCAGTACTTC.

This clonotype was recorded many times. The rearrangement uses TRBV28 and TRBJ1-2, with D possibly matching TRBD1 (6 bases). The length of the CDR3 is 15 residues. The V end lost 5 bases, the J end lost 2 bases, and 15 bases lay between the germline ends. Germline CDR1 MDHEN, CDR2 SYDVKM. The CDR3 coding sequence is TGTGCCAGCAGTACAGGGCCCAACCGAAACTATGGCTACACCTTC. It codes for CASSTGPNRNYGYTF.

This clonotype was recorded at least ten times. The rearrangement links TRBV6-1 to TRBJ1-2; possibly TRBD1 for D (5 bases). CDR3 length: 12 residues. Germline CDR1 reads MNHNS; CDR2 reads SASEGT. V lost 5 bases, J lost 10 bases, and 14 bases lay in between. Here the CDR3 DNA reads TGTGCCAGCAGTCTTGAACGGGGCCTCTACACCTTC. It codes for CASSLERGLYTF.

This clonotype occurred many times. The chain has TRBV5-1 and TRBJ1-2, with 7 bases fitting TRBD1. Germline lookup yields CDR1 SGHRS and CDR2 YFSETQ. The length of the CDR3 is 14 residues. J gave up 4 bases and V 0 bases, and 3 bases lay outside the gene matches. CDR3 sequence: CASSLGQGLYGYTF. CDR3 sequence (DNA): TGCGCCAGCAGCTTGGGACAGGGTCTCTATGGCTACACCTTC.

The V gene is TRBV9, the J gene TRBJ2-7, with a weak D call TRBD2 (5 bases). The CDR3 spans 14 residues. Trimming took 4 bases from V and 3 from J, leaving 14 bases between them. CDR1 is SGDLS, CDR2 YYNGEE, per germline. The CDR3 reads CASSTGLGGYEQYF. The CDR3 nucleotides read TGTGCCAGCAGCACGGGCCTCGGAGGCTACGAGCAGTACTTC. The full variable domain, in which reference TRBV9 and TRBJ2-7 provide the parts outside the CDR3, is DSGVTQTPKHLITATGQRVTLRCSPRSGDLSVYWYQQSLDQGLQFLIQYYNGEERAKGNILERFSAQQFPDLHSELNLSSLELGDSALYFCASSTGLGGYEQYFGPGTRLTVT.

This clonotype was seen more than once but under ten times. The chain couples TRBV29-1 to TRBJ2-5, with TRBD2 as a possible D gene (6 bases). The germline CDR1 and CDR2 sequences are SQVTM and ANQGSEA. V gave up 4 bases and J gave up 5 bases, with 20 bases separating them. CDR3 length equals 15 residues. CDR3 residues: CSVARTTGTGETQYF. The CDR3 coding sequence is TGCAGCGTTGCCCGAACAACCGGGACTGGGGAGACCCAGTACTTC.

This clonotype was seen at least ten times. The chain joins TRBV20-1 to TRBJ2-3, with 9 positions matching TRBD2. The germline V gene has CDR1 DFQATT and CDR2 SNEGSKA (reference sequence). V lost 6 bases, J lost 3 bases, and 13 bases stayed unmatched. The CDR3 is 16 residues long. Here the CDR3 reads CSAKPSGVSWTDTQYF. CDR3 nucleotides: TGCAGTGCGAAACCTAGCGGGGTATCCTGGACAGATACGCAGTATTTT.

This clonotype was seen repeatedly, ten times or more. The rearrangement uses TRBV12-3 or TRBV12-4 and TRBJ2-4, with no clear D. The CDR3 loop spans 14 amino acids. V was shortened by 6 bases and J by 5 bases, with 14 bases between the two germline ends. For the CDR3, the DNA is TGTGCCAGCAGCCCCGGCGTCGGAGAAAACATTCAGTACTTC. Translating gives CASSPGVGENIQYF.

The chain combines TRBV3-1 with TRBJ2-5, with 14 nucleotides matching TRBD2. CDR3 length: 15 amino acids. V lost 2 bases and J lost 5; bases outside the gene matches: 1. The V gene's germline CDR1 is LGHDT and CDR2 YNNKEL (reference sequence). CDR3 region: CASSQRTSGGETQYF. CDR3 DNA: TGTGCCAGCAGCCAAAGGACTAGCGGGGGGGAGACCCAGTACTTC.

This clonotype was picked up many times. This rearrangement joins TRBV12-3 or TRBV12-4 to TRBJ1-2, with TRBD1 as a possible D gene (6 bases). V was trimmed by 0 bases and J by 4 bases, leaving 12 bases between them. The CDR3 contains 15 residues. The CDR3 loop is CASSLALGGSYGYTF. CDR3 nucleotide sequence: TGTGCCAGCAGTTTAGCGCTGGGGGGCAGCTATGGCTACACCTTC.

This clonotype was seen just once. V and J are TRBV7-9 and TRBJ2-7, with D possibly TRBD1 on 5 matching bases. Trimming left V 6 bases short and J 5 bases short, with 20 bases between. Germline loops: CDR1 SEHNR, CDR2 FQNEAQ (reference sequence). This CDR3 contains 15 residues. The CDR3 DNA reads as TGTGCCAGCAGTCGGGCTGGTAACCAGGGAAACGAGCAGTACTTC. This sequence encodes CASSRAGNQGNEQYF.

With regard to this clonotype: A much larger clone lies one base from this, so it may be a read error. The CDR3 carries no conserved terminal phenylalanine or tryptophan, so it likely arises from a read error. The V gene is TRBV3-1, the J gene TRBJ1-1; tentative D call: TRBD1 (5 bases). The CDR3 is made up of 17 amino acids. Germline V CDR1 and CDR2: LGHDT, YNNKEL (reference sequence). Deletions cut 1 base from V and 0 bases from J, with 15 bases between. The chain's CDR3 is CASSQGGVGEVNTEAFV. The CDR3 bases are TGTGCCAGCAGCCAAGGGGGGGTTGGGGAAGTGAACACTGAAGCTTTCGTT.

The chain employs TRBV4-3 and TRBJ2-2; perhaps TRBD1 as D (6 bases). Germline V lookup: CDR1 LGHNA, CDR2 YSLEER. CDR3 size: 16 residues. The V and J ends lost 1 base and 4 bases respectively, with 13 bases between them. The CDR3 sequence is CASSQAPGASTGELFF. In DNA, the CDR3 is TGCGCCAGCAGCCAAGCGCCAGGGGCGAGCACCGGGGAGCTGTTTTTT.

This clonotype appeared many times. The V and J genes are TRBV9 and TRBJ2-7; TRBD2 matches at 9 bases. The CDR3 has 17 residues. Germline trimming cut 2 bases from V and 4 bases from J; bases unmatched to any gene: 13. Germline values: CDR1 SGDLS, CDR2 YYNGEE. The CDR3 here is CASSVDPGAGGPYEQYF. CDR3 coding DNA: TGTGCCAGCAGCGTCGATCCCGGGGCGGGAGGGCCGTACGAGCAGTACTTC. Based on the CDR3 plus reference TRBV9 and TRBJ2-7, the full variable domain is DSGVTQTPKHLITATGQRVTLRCSPRSGDLSVYWYQQSLDQGLQFLIQYYNGEERAKGNILERFSAQQFPDLHSELNLSSLELGDSALYFCASSVDPGAGGPYEQYFGPGTRLTVT.

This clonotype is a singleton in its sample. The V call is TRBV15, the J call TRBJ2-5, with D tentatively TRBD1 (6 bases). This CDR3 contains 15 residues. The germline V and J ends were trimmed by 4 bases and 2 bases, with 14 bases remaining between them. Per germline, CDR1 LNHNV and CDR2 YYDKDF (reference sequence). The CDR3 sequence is CATSMGYRDQETQYF. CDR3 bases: TGTGCCACCAGCATGGGTTACAGGGATCAAGAGACCCAGTACTTC.

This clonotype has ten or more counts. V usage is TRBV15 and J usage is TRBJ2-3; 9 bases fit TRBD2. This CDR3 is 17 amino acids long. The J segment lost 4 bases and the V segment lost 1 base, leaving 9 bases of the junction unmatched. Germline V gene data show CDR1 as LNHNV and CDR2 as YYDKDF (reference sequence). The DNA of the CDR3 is TGTGCCACCAGCAGAGGCCTAGCGGGAAAGCAGGCAGATACGCAGTATTTT. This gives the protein CATSRGLAGKQADTQYF.